The rows below give T cell receptor beta chains drawn from one sample of a study of human T cells and chemical hapten exposure. TCRdb used MiXCR to reprocess the RACE reads, holding one entry per CDR3 protein. In the table there are approximately 350,000 distinct CDR3 sequences, approximately 6.3% of which are singletons. Sample: whole blood, taken in connection with sensitization to the hapten diphenylcyclopropenone (DPC). Every receptor here comes from a young woman with alopecia areata. Some clones in this sample may be carry-over from other donors' samples. Both conserved end residues are part of each CDR3. A D gene is named only where the DNA matches it firmly. Clone size, where shown, is once, few, many, or a class for clones that have expanded.

>TRBV19|-|many|TRBJ1-1
TGTGCCAGTAGCAACCCAAGTAATCGACAGGACCCCCTAAGGGACACTGAAGCTTTCTTT
CASSNPSNRQDPLRDTEAFF
>TRBV20-1|TRBD1|-|TRBJ2-7
TGCAGTGCAGACAGGGGTTACTCCTACGAGCAGTACTTC
CSADRGYSYEQYF
>TRBV6-2/TRBV6-3|TRBD1|-|TRBJ2-7
TGTGCCAGCAGAGGGACAGGAAAAGGCGAGCAGTACTTC
CASRGTGKGEQYF
>TRBV12-3/TRBV12-4|-|many|TRBJ1-2
TGTGCCAGCAGTTCACGGGGAGAGAGGCACTATGGCTACACCTTC
CASSSRGERHYGYTF
>TRBV7-9|-|few|TRBJ1-6
TGTGCCAGCAGCCTAGGGACCGTAAGTTCACCCCTCCACTTT
CASSLGTVSSPLHF
>TRBV7-2|-|many|TRBJ2-5
TGTGCCAGCAGCTTAGAGATTTCCCAAGAGACCCAGTACTTC
CASSLEISQETQYF
>TRBV20-1|TRBD2|few|TRBJ2-7
TGCAGTGCTAGAGATGGAGGTGGACTAGCGGGGAGATCCTACTTC
CSARDGGGLAGRSYF
>TRBV6-5|-|-|TRBJ1-5
TGTGCCAGCAGTTACTCGGTTGATAATAGCAATCAGCCCCAGCATTTT
CASSYSVDNSNQPQHF
>TRBV5-6|TRBD1|-|TRBJ1-2
TGTGCCAGCAGCATGGACAGGGGTTTTGGGGCTAACTATGGCTACACCTTC
CASSMDRGFGANYGYTF
>TRBV2|TRBD2|-|TRBJ2-5
TGTGCCAGCGGCGGGACTAGCGGGGGTCGGGAGACCCAGTACTTC
CASGGTSGGRETQYF
>TRBV25-1|TRBD1|-|TRBJ1-2
TGTGCCAGCGGACAGGGCTATGGCTACACCTTC
CASGQGYGYTF
>TRBV7-9|-|-|TRBJ1-1
TGTGCCAGCGGCCGACAGCCCGAAGCTTTCTTT
CASGRQPEAFF
>TRBV3-1|TRBD2|-|TRBJ2-7
TGTGCCAGCAGCCAAGATGGGACTAGCTCCGAGCAGTACTTC
CASSQDGTSSEQYF
>TRBV7-3|TRBD1|-|TRBJ1-1
TGTGCCAGCAGCTTCTACTCCAGGGGGCCGGGCACTGAAGCTTTCTTT
CASSFYSRGPGTEAFF
>TRBV6-2/TRBV6-3|-|many|TRBJ1-5
TGTGCCAGCAGTTACGAGGGGGGCGTAGCCCAGCATTTT
CASSYEGGVAQHF
>TRBV6-6|-|few|TRBJ2-2
TGTGCCAGCAGTTCTAGCCAGGGTAACACCGGGGAGCTGTTTTTT
CASSSSQGNTGELFF
>TRBV5-1|-|many|TRBJ2-5
TGCGCCAGCAGCCTTGCGGACAGACAAGAGACCCAGTACTTC
CASSLADRQETQYF
>TRBV20-1|TRBD1|few|TRBJ1-6
TGCAGTGCGAAGACAGGGAGCGATTCACCCCTCCACTTT
CSAKTGSDSPLHF
>TRBV29-1|-|few|TRBJ2-3
TGCAGCGTTGAAGATTCTCCCGCAGGGGAACCCACAGATACGCAGTATTTT
CSVEDSPAGEPTDTQYF
>TRBV20-1|TRBD2|few|TRBJ2-7
TGCAGTGCCGCCGGGACTAGCGGGGCCTCCTACGAGCAGTACTTC
CSAAGTSGASYEQYF
>TRBV6-5|TRBD1|-|TRBJ1-2
TGTGCCAGCAGATACCGACAGGGCTATGGCTACACCTTC
CASRYRQGYGYTF
>TRBV6-2/TRBV6-3|-|-|TRBJ2-1
TGTGCCAGCAGGCTCAGACAGGTGGCCTACGGCAATGAGCAGTTCTTC
CASRLRQVAYGNEQFF
>TRBV7-3|-|many|TRBJ2-7
TGTGCCAGCAGCTTCCAGGGCGGGGAGCAGTACTTC
CASSFQGGEQYF
>TRBV3-1|TRBD2|many|TRBJ2-7
TGTGCCAGCAGCCAAGGTGCCGCCCCGGGAGGGTACGAGCAGTACTTC
CASSQGAAPGGYEQYF
>TRBV20-1|-|many|TRBJ2-3
TGCAGTGCTTTCTTTAGCTCGGGCACAGATACGCAGTATTTT
CSAFFSSGTDTQYF
>TRBV20-1|TRBD1|few|TRBJ1-1
TGCAGTGCTAGATCTCGACAGGGCCCCACTGAAGCTTTCTTT
CSARSRQGPTEAFF
>TRBV6-5|-|few|TRBJ1-2
TGTGCCAGCAGAGTAGACCCCAACTATGGCTACACCTTC
CASRVDPNYGYTF
>TRBV9|-|many|TRBJ2-3
TGTGCCAGCAGCGTAGCCGACATCGGTTACACAGATACGCAGTATTTT
CASSVADIGYTDTQYF
>TRBV6-6|-|few|TRBJ2-4
TGTGCCAGCAGCGACCTTCTAGGGGACAAAAACATTCAGTACTTC
CASSDLLGDKNIQYF
>TRBV6-2/TRBV6-3|-|-|TRBJ2-5
TGTGCCAGCAGTTACCTAGAGCAAGAGACCCAGTACTTC
CASSYLEQETQYF
>TRBV7-9|TRBD1|few|TRBJ2-3
TGTGCCAGCAGCTTAGTTCCCGGGACAGTCGAAGGTCTCACAGATACGCAGTATTTT
CASSLVPGTVEGLTDTQYF
>TRBV20-1|-|many|TRBJ2-5
TGCAGTGCTGGAGGGGCGGACCTCGAGACCCAGTACTTC
CSAGGADLETQYF
>TRBV19|-|-|TRBJ1-2
TGTGCCAGTAGTTCCCTGGGTGCGGATTATTATGGCTACACCTTC
CASSSLGADYYGYTF
>TRBV9|-|-|TRBJ2-7
TGTGCCAGCAGTATATCCGGGGACAACTCCTACGAGCAGTACTTC
CASSISGDNSYEQYF
>TRBV2|-|few|TRBJ2-4
TGTGCCAGCGGATCCGGGCCCTCGGCCAAAAACATTCAGTACTTC
CASGSGPSAKNIQYF
>TRBV7-2|TRBD1|-|TRBJ1-1
TGTGCCAGCAGCCCGGACAGGGACTCGGCTGAAGCTTTCTTT
CASSPDRDSAEAFF
>TRBV12-3/TRBV12-4|TRBD1|-|TRBJ2-3
TGTGCCAGCAGTTTACCCGGGACAGTGACAGATACGCAGTATTTT
CASSLPGTVTDTQYF
>TRBV18|-|many|TRBJ2-6
TGTGCCAGCTCAGAACAGGTCTCTGGGGCCAACGTCCTGACTTTC
CASSEQVSGANVLTF
>TRBV20-1|-|many|TRBJ1-6
TGCAGTGCTAGGGAGGGAGAGGGTTCACCCCTCCACTTT
CSAREGEGSPLHF
>TRBV6-1|TRBD1|few|TRBJ1-5
TGTGCCAGCAGTCCACAAGGCGGGACAGGGACTTACGCTGGGTGGCCCCAGCATTTT
CASSPQGGTGTYAGWPQHF
>TRBV5-5|-|-|TRBJ2-1
TGTGCCAGCAGCTTGGCCTACGGGCAGGGTGACCACAATGAGCAGTTCTTC
CASSLAYGQGDHNEQFF
>TRBV6-5|-|-|TRBJ1-2
TGTGCCAGCATGGGTCAGGGGTTAATCTATGGCTACACCTTC
CASMGQGLIYGYTF
>TRBV12-3/TRBV12-4|TRBD1|many|TRBJ2-6
TGTGCCAGCAGTCCCACGACAGGGGCCGCCTCTGGGGCCAACGTCCTGACTTTC
CASSPTTGAASGANVLTF
>TRBV20-1|-|many|TRBJ2-1
TGCAGTGCTAAAGGGACTTCGGATTACAATGAGCAGTTCTTC
CSAKGTSDYNEQFF
>TRBV27|TRBD2|many|TRBJ2-2
TGTGCCAGCAGTTTTTACACCGGGACTAGCGGGAACACCGGGGAGCTGTTTTTT
CASSFYTGTSGNTGELFF
>TRBV10-3|-|many|TRBJ2-3
TGTGCCATCAGTGAGGCTTCCACAGATACGCAGTATTTT
CAISEASTDTQYF
>TRBV6-6|TRBD1|many|TRBJ2-1
TGTGCCAGCAGACGACAGGGGGTCCCCTACAATGAGCAGTTCTTC
CASRRQGVPYNEQFF
>TRBV11-3|-|many|TRBJ2-7
TGTGCCAGCAGCTTCGGGGTCACCTACGAGCAGTACTTC
CASSFGVTYEQYF
>TRBV4-1|-|few|TRBJ2-2
TGCGCCAGCAGCCCCTTAAAGGCGATGGACACCGGGGAGCTGTTTTTT
CASSPLKAMDTGELFF
>TRBV10-3|TRBD2|-|TRBJ2-3
TGTGCCATCAGTGACCAGCGGGGGCCAACAGATACGCAGTATTTT
CAISDQRGPTDTQYF
>TRBV5-1|-|few|TRBJ1-4
TGCGCCAGCAGCTTCAAGCCAGGGGAAAAACTGTTTTTT
CASSFKPGEKLFF
>TRBV28|-|few|TRBJ1-3
TGTGCCAGCAGTTTTAGGGTATTCTCTGGAAACACCATATATTTT
CASSFRVFSGNTIYF
>TRBV6-2/TRBV6-3|TRBD2|-|TRBJ2-1
TGTGCCAGCAGTTCCCGAGGGAGGGACGTGGATGAGCAGTTCTTC
CASSSRGRDVDEQFF